This T cell receptor (beta chain) was recorded in a study of T cell responses to AZD1222 COVID-19 vaccine. Whole-study context: Pooling of second doses given at about 4 or about 12 weeks was done.

Assay used: immunoSEQ multiplex PCR; TCRdb lists only in-frame clones, some missing. The profile shows 95,000 to 150,000 clones, roughly 90% of them singletons. With regard to this clone: Its antigen is not identified.

CDR3 length: 15 amino acids. The V and J ends lost 5 bases and 2 bases, in that order; junction bases with no gene match: 6. General study results and limits: A rise in Spike-specific TCR breadth and depth followed two AZD1222 doses. Repertoires were sampled only after the peak T cell response. Mostly white British, mostly female donors; authors suggested clonal diversity may be underestimated.

This TCR derives from an adult in good health. The gene calls are TRBV23-1 and TRBJ2-1; 7 positions match TRBD1. TRBV23-1 is filed as an ORF, its function uncertain. The input for sequencing was peripheral blood, taken on day 0 of AZD1222 vaccination. The CDR3 here is CASSKIGGPYNEQFF. CDR3 in DNA: TGCGCCAGCAGTAAGATAGGGGGCCCCTACAATGAGCAGTTCTTC.